The entry below gives a single TCR beta chain sequence along with its context. This specimen belongs to a study of blood T cell repertoires in COVID-19. TCRdb keeps only in-frame clones here, not all; method: immunoSEQ multiplex PCR. The sample gives 200,000 to 250,000 clones, over 75% of which show up once; roughly 2% is in the top ten. Between the trimmed V and J ends, which lost 3 bases and 7 bases, there was a span of 15 bases. The CDR3 spans 14 residues. The germline V gene has CDR1 KGHSH and CDR2 LQKENI. This receptor was taken from a man aged 30-40 years who had recovered from COVID-19. The rearrangement links TRBV18 to TRBJ1-2; D may be TRBD1 (6 bases). Source material: peripheral blood. DNA for the CDR3: TGTGCCAGCTCACCTGTGACAGGCTCTTCTGGCTACACCTTC. Its protein is CASSPVTGSSGYTF.